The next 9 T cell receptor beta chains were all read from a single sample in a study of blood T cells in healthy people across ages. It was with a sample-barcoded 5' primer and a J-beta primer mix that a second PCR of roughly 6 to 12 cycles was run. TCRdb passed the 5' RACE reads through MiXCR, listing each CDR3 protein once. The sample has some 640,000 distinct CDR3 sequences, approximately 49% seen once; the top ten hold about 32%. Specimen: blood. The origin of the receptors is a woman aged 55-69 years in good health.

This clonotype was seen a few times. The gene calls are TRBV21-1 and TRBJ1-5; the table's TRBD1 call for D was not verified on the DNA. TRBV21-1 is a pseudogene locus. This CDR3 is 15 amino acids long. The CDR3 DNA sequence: TGTGCCAGCAGCACCAACAGGGGCAGCAATCAGCCCCAGCATTTT. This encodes CASSTNRGSNQPQHF.

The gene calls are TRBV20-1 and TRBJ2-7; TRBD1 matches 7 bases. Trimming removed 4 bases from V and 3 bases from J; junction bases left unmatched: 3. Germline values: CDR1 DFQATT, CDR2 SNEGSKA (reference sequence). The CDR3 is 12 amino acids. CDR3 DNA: TGCAGTGCTAACCGACAGGGCTACGAGCAGTACTTC. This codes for CSANRQGYEQYF.

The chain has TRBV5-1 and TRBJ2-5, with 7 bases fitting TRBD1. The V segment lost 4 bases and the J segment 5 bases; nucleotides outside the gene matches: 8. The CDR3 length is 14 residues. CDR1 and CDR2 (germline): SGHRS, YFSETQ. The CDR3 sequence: CASSPGGLRETQYF. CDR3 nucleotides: TGCGCCAGCAGCCCAGGGGGTTTAAGGGAGACCCAGTACTTC.

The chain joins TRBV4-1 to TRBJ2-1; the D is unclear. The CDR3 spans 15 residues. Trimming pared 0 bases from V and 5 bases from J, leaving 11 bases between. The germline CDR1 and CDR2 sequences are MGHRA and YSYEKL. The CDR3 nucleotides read TGCGCCAGCAGCCAAGATGGTAAGAGAAACAATGAGCAGTTCTTC. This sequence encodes CASSQDGKRNNEQFF.

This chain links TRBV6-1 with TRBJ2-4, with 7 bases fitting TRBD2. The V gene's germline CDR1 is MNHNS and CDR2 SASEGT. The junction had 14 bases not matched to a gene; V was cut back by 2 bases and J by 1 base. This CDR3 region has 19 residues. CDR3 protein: CASSEREGRVGTAKNIQYF. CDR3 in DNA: TGTGCCAGCAGTGAACGGGAAGGGAGGGTCGGGACGGCCAAAAACATTCAGTACTTC.

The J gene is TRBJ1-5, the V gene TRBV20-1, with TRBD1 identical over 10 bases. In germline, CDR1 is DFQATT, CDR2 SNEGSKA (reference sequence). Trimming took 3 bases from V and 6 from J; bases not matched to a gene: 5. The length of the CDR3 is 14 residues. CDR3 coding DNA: TGCAGTGCTAGCGACAGGGGGCCGGTTCAGCCCCAGCATTTT. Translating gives CSASDRGPVQPQHF.

The chain's CDR3 is CASSTTTSGYEQYF. CDR3 nucleotide sequence: TGTGCCAGCAGTACTACGACTAGCGGTTACGAGCAGTACTTC. The chain joins TRBV12-3 or TRBV12-4 to TRBJ2-7; 9 positions match TRBD2. The V and J ends lost 5 bases and 4 bases, in that order; junction bases with no gene match: 6. The CDR3 contains 14 residues.

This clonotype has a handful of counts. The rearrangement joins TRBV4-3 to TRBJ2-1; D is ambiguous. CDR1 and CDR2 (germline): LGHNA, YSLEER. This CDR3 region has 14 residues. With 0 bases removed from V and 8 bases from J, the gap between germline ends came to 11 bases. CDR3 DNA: TGCGCCAGCAGCCAAGAACTGAGCACCGATGAGCAGTTCTTC. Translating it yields CASSQELSTDEQFF.

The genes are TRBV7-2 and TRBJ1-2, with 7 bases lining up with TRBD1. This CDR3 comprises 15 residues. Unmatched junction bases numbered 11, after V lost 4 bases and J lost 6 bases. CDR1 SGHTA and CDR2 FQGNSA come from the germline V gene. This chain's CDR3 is CASSSFKTGVDGYTF. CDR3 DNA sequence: TGTGCCAGCAGCTCATTTAAAACAGGGGTCGATGGCTACACCTTC.